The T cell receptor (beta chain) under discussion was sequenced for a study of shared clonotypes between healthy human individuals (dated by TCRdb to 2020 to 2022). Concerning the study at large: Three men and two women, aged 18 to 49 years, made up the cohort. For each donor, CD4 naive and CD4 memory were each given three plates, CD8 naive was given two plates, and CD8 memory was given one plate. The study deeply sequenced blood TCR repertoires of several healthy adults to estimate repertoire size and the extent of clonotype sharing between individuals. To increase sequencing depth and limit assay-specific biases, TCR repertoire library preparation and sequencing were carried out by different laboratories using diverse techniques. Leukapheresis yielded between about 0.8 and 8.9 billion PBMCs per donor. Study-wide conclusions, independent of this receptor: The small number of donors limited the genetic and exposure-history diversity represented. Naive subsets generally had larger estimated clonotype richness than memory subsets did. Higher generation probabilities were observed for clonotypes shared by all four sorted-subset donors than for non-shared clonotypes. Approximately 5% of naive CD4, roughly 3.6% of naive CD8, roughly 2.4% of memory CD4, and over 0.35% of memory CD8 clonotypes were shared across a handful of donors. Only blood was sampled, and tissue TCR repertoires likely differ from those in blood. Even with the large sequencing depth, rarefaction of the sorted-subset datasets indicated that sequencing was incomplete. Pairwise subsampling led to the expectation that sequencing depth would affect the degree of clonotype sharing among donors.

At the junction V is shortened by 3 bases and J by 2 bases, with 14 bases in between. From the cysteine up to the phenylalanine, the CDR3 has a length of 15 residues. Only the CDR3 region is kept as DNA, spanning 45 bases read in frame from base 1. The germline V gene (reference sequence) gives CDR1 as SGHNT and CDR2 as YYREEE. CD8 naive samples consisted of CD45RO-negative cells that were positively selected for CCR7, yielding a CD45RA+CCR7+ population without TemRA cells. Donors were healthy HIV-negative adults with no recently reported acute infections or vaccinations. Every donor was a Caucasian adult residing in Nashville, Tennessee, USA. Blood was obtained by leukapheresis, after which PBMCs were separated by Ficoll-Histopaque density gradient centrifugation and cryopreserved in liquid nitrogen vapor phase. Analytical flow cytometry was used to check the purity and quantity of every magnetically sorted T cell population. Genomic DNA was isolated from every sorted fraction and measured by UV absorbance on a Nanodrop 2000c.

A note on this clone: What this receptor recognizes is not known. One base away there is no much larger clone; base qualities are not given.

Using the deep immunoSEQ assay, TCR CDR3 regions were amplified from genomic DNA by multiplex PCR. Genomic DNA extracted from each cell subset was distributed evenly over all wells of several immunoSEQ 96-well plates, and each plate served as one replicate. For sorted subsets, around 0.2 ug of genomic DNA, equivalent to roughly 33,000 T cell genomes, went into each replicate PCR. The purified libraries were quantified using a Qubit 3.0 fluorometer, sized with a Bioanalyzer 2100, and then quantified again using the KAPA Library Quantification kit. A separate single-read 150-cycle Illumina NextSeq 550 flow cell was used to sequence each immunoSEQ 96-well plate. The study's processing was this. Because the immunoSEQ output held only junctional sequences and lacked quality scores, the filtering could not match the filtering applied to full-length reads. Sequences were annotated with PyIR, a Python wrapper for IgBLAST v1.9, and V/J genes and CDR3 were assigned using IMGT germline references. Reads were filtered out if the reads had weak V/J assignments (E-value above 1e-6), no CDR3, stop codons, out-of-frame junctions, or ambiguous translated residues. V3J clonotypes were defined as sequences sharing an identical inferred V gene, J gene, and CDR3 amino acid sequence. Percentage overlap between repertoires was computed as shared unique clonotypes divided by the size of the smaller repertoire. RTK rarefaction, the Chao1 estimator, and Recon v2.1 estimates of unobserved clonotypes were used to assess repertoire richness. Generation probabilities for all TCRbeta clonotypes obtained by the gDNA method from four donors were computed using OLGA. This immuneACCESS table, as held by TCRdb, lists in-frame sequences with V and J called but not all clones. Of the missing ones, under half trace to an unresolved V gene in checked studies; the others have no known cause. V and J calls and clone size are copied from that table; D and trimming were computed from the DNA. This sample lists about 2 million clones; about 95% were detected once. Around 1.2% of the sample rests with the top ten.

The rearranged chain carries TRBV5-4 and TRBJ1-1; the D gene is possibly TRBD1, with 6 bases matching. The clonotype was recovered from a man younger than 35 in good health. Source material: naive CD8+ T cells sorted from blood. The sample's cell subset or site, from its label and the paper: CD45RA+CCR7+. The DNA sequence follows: TGTGCCAGCAGCTGGTCAGGGGCTCTTAACACTGAAGCTTTCTTT. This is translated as CASSWSGALNTEAFF.